Listed here are 3 T cell receptor beta chains from one sample, sequenced in a study of T-cell reconstitution after alpha-beta-depleted transplantation in children. Preparation of the TCRbeta library involved a method that used unique molecular identifiers. TCRdb used MiXCR to reprocess the PCR reads, holding one entry per CDR3 protein. The sample carries more than 90,000 distinct CDR3 sequences, 10% recorded once. Sequenced material: PBMCs, taken before TCRalphabeta/CD19-depleted stem cell transplant. The source is a boy between 2 and 10 years old with acute lymphoblastic leukemia, due to receive a stem cell transplant.

CDR3 in DNA: TGTGCCAGCATGGGAACACCGACCTACGAGCAGTACTTC. Translating gives CASMGTPTYEQYF. The rearrangement links TRBV6-1 to TRBJ2-7; D call uncertain. The CDR3 length is 13 residues. Germline-derived CDR1 and CDR2 are MNHNS and SASEGT. V was clipped by 7 bases and J by 2 bases, with 12 bases between them.

This clonotype was counted ten times or more. V usage is TRBV5-8 and J usage is TRBJ2-7; 11 bases line up with TRBD2. The CDR3 spans 17 residues. J gave up 9 bases and V 4 bases, and 18 bases lay outside the gene matches. Germline CDR1 and CDR2: SGHTS and YDEGEE. The CDR3 spells CASSPRGPSGRPRGQYF. CDR3 DNA: TGTGCCAGCAGCCCCCGGGGGCCTAGCGGGAGGCCTCGGGGGCAGTACTTC.

V gene TRBV5-1 combines with J gene TRBJ2-1; 7 bases match TRBD2. The CDR3 runs 15 residues. The germline V gene encodes CDR1 SGHRS and CDR2 YFSETQ. V trimming: 2 bases; J trimming: 6 bases; junction bases outside the gene matches: 8. This CDR3 reads CASSLARLAINEQFF. CDR3 sequence (DNA): TGCGCCAGCAGCTTAGCGCGACTAGCAATCAATGAGCAGTTCTTC.